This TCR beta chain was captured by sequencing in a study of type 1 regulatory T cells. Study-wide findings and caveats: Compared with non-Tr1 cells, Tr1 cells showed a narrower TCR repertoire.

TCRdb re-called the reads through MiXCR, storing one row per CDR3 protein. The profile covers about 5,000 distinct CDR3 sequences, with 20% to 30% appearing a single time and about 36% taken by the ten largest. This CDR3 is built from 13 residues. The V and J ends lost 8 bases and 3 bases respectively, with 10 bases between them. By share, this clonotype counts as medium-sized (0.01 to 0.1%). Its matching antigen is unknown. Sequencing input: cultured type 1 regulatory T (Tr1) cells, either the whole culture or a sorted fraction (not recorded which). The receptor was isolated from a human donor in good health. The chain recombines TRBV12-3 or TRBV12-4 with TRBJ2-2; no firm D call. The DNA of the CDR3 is TGTGCCAGCCGACTTATGGACACCGGGGAGCTGTTTTTT. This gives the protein CASRLMDTGELFF.